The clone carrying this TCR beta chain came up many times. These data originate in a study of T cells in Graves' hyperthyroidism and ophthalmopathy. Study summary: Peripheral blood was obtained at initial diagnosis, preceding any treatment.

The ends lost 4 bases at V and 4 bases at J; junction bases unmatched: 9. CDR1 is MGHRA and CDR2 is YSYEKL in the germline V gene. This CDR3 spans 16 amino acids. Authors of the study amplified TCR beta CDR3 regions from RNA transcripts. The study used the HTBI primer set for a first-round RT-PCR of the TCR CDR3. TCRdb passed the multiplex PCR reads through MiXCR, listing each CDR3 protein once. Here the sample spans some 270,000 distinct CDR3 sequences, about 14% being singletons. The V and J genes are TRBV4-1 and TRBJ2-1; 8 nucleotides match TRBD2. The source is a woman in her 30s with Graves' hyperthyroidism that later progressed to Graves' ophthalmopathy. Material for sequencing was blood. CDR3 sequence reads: CASSPLGLAHYNEQFF. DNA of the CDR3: TGCGCCAGCAGCCCATTAGGACTAGCACATTACAATGAGCAGTTCTTC.